This paragraph reports one TCR beta chain. This entry belongs to a study of T-cell memory formation after mild COVID-19. The CDR3 totals 13 residues. The J segment lost 4 bases and the V segment lost 10 bases, leaving 4 bases of the junction unmatched. The germline CDR1 and CDR2 sequences are SGDLS and YYNGEE. TCRdb passed the 5' RACE reads through MiXCR, listing each CDR3 protein once. The repertoire includes 400,000 to 500,000 distinct CDR3 sequences, 20% of them detected once, and around 9.2% sits in the top ten. This TCR was recovered from an adult woman who had mild COVID-19 (a few samples of this study predate the infection). Cell type and time point are not known. Material for sequencing was PBMCs or a T cell subset sorted from them (not recorded which). The V gene is TRBV9, the J gene TRBJ2-3, with 12 bases matching TRBD1. The CDR3 nucleotides are TGTGCCGTGGGACAGGGGGCATCAGATACGCAGTATTTT. The encoded protein is CAVGQGASDTQYF. Full variable domain (rest looked up from reference TRBV9 and TRBJ2-3): DSGVTQTPKHLITATGQRVTLRCSPRSGDLSVYWYQQSLDQGLQFLIQYYNGEERAKGNILERFSAQQFPDLHSELNLSSLELGDSALYFCAVGQGASDTQYFGPGTRLTVL.